This T cell receptor beta chain was recorded in a study of T cells in Graves' hyperthyroidism and ophthalmopathy (dated by TCRdb to the late 2010s). A note on the overall study: To identify distinguishing TCR V-J signatures, a discovery cohort of 100 patients was used, comprising 40 to 45 with Graves' ophthalmopathy and some 60 with stable Graves' hyperthyroidism. An independent validation cohort of 18 to 20 hyperthyroidism patients and about 16 patients who later progressed to ophthalmopathy tested prospective prediction of ophthalmopathy. The 90 or so discovery patients were randomly split 7:3 into training and test sets. Thyroid tissue and blood T-cell repertoires from roughly six Graves' hyperthyroidism patients were also compared in the study. After sampling, hyperthyroidism patients received methimazole starting at 30 mg daily, and ophthalmopathy patients received high-dose intravenous methylprednisolone. According to the paper, TCR Vbeta CDR3 sequencing was carried out on 135 peripheral blood samples, which came from about 45 ophthalmopathy, around 74 hyperthyroidism and about 17 progressor patients. Overall study results and their limits: In cross-validation, a model built on a 13 V-J signature told ophthalmopathy apart from stable hyperthyroidism with under 90% sensitivity and about 81% specificity, and in testing the same model reached 80%/75%. During validation, the model predicted progression to ophthalmopathy a median of about 6.5 months ahead of onset, with approximately 70% sensitivity and less than 85% specificity. Sample size was not statistically predetermined, and investigators were not blinded to group allocation. Most expanded thyroid clonotypes (frequency above 0.001) were also found in blood, which suggests that blood repertoires may mirror thyroid immune responses.

Graves' hyperthyroidism was defined as stable when no progression to ophthalmopathy occurred over 18 months of follow-up. The hyperthyroidism patients were between 18 and 65 years old and newly diagnosed, with a disease duration of less than 2 months. Any patient with an uncontrolled infection, another autoimmune disease, pregnancy or lactation was excluded. Diagnoses were based on clinical symptoms, serum thyroxine and TRAb, thyroid ultrasound and orbital computed tomography. Total RNA was extracted with Trizol reagent, and quality was checked on an Agilent 2100 Bioanalyzer. TCR beta CDR3 regions were amplified from RNA transcripts. A first-round RT-PCR of the TCR CDR3 used the HTBI primer set with the Qiagen OneStep RT-PCR kit. Libraries were constructed in a second round of multiplex PCR, after which size selection and purification were carried out. Sequencing of the libraries was done on an Illumina HiSeq2000 using paired-end 100 bp reads. The paper's data handling went like this. SOAPnuke was used to process the raw data, removing reads that contained adapters or uncalled bases, had a mean Phred below 15, or lacked an exact match to the constant primer or identifier. High-quality paired reads were merged with COPE v1.2.5, and unique nucleotide sequences were defined as clonotypes. MiTCR v1.1 was used to align the clonotypes against IMGT TRBV, TRBD and TRBJ reference segments. Analysis was restricted to V-J combinations with a frequency above 0.0001, which covered 98% to 99.2% of repertoires. A TCS score was defined as the ratio between F50 (clonal expansion) and ExV (chaos), using BLOSUM62-based TCRdist between CDR3 peptides within each V-J. Welch's t-statistics and random forest reduced fewer than 550 V-J features to about 12, which were used in a naive Bayes classifier (R e1071). The public sequencing data were trimmed at Q25 with fastp and processed into clonotypes with MiXCR by TCRdb, which kept only in-frame beta chains. Each entry merges the rows of one CDR3 protein and shows their most common DNA and genes. TCRdb's processing, not the authors', yielded these V and J calls. The sample records hundreds of thousands of distinct CDR3 sequences, around 42% of which are singletons. The top ten hold roughly 8.2% of the sample.

Including cysteine and phenylalanine, the CDR3 has 15 amino acids. The entry retains the CDR3 DNA only, 45 bases that are in frame from base 1. As encoded in the germline V gene, CDR1 is MNHEY while CDR2 is SVGEGT. A remark on this clonotype: Its antigen has not been determined. The junction does not match germline at one end; this may be a read error.

The chain couples TRBV6-2 or TRBV6-3 to TRBJ1-2; the best D guess is TRBD1, with 6 bases matching. Material: peripheral blood or thyroid tissue (not recorded which). The receptor was isolated from a woman aged 18 to 35 with Graves' hyperthyroidism. Donor details come from another sample of the same person, matched by shared clones. The DNA reads as follows: TGTGCCAGCAGTTACGCTTATGTAGCCAGGGCCGGGGGCTCCTTC. The translation is CASSYAYVARAGGSF.